The TCR beta chain described here comes from a study of regulatory T cells in long-lasting Graves disease. This clonotype turned up a few times. The CDR3 does not end in the conserved phenylalanine or tryptophan, so this is likely a read error. The DNA is omitted, as the CDR3 cannot be located on it reliably, and the CDR3 follows TCRdb's listing. Time point given: newly diagnosed GD, antithyroid drugs for less than 3 months. Extracted RNA from PBMCs served as the source of the TCR library. Arm-PCR of CDR3 regions and iRepertoire HTBI primers were used to build TCR beta libraries. TCRdb independently ran MiXCR on the multiplex PCR reads; one entry per CDR3 protein. The sample has about 420,000 distinct CDR3 sequences, over 15% seen once. 13 amino acids form the CDR3, both terminal residues included. Germline V lookup: CDR1 MNHNS, CDR2 SASEGT. These records were also assigned to another study, of T cells in Graves' hyperthyroidism and ophthalmopathy. That report adds: RT-PCR in the first round (using the HTBI primer set) targeted the TCR CDR3. Most thyroid clonotypes that were expanded above 0.001 also turned up in blood. Through a model of 13 V-J features, ophthalmopathy was separated from stable hyperthyroidism.

The genes are TRBV6-1 and TRBJ1-2; the D call TRBD1 from the table was never checked on the DNA. Here the sequenced sample was peripheral blood mononuclear cells (PBMCs), taken at new diagnosis, from a patient treated with antithyroid drugs. This clonotype was obtained from a woman between 18 and 30 years old with Graves disease. The CDR3: CASSIDGTGDWLL.